Each of the 19 T cell receptor beta chains below was sequenced from the same sample in a study of T cells in Graves' hyperthyroidism and ophthalmopathy. Amplification of TCR beta CDR3 regions was performed using RNA transcripts as template. HTBI primers were used for first-round RT-PCR of the TCR CDR3. TCRdb re-called the multiplex PCR reads with MiXCR, one entry per CDR3 protein. The sample carries roughly 250,000 distinct CDR3 sequences, less than 20% recorded once. The sequenced sample consisted of blood. These receptors were collected from a woman aged 18-35 years with Graves' ophthalmopathy.

The chain carries TRBV2 and TRBJ2-7, with D possibly being TRBD2 (6 bases). The CDR3 spans 15 residues. Germline values: CDR1 SNHLY, CDR2 FYNNEI. The V end was cut by 6 bases, the J end by 1 base, with 16 bases between. CDR3 nucleotide sequence: TGTGCCAGCAGGGAGGAGGGGTCTATTTCCTACGAGCAGTACGTC. It is translated as CASREEGSISYEQYV.

J is TRBJ1-6 and V is TRBV30; D might be TRBD1 (6 bases). This CDR3 is 15 amino acids long. Trimming took 1 base from V and 11 from J, leaving 18 bases between them. Germline-derived CDR1 and CDR2 are GTSNPN and SVGIG (reference sequence). The CDR3 DNA sequence: TGTGCCTGGAGTGGTGTCGGGGGGGCGGGGGCACCCCTCCACTTT. Translating gives CAWSGVGGAGAPLHF. Full variable domain (rest looked up from reference TRBV30 and TRBJ1-6): SQTIHQWPATLVQPVGSPLSLECTVEGTSNPNLYWYRQAAGRGLQLLFYSVGIGQISSEVPQNLSASRPQDRQFILSSKKLLLSDSGFYLCAWSGVGGAGAPLHFGNGTRLTVT.

This clonotype turned up a few times. One junction end does not reproduce the germline sequence, and a read error may be involved. The CDR3 sequence: CASGFSDRTGAQYF. CDR3 sequence (DNA): TGTGCTAGCGGTTTCTCGGACAGAACCGGGGCCCAGTACTTC. This chain uses TRBV12-5 with TRBJ2-5, with D possibly matching TRBD1 (6 bases). CDR3 length: 14 residues. Germline CDR1 is LGHNT and CDR2 is FRNRAP. Variable domain in full (rest from reference TRBV12-5 and TRBJ2-5): DARVTQTPRHKVTEMGQEVTMRCQPILGHNTVFWYRQTMMQGLELLAYFRNRAPLDDSGMPKDRFSAEMPDATLATLKIQPSEPRDSAVYFCASGFSDRTGAQYFGPGTRLLVL.

The rearrangement links TRBV19 to TRBJ1-6; 9 bases fit TRBD1. Germline values: CDR1 LNHDA, CDR2 SQIVND (reference sequence). Trimming at V came to 2 bases and at J to 7 bases, leaving 3 bases not matched to a gene. CDR3 length: 15 residues. The CDR3 coding sequence is TGTGCCAGTAGTATAACGGGACAGGGAAATTCACCCCTCCACTTT. Its protein is CASSITGQGNSPLHF.

This clonotype showed up many times. The chain carries TRBV7-9 and TRBJ2-3; TRBD2 agrees at 8 bases. Germline V gives CDR1 SEHNR, CDR2 FQNEAQ (reference sequence). This CDR3 comprises 15 residues. The junction had 1 base not matched to a gene; V was cut back by 2 bases and J by 0 bases. DNA of the CDR3: TGTGCCAGCAGCTTATCTAGCGGGAGCACAGATACGCAGTATTTT. Protein: CASSLSSGSTDTQYF.

This clonotype was detected ten times or more. This chain connects TRBV12-3 or TRBV12-4 to TRBJ1-1; D is unresolved. Trimming cost V 2 bases and J 2 bases, with 12 bases left between them. This CDR3 comprises 15 residues. The DNA of the CDR3 is TGTGCCAGCAGTTTATCGGCTGCGCTTAACACTGAAGCTTTCTTT. This codes for CASSLSAALNTEAFF.

This clonotype was seen repeatedly, ten times or more. The genes are TRBV10-1 and TRBJ2-2, with D hard to call. Between the trimmed V and J ends, which lost 3 bases and 1 base, there was a span of 6 bases. The length of the CDR3 is 14 residues. Germline V gene sequence: CDR1 WNHNN, CDR2 SYGVQD (reference sequence). CDR3 bases: TGCGCCAGCAGTGATGGCTGGAACACCGGGGAGCTGTTTTTT. It specifies CASSDGWNTGELFF.

Ten or more counts support this clonotype. This chain links TRBV6-2 or TRBV6-3 with TRBJ2-1; D is uncertain. The CDR3 is 16 residues long. Between the trimmed V and J ends, which lost 0 bases and 4 bases, there was a span of 13 bases. Germline loops: CDR1 MNHEY, CDR2 SVGEGT. The CDR3 region has the DNA TGTGCCAGCAGTTACTCGGTTGGATACGGATACAATGAGCAGTTCTTC. Translating it yields CASSYSVGYGYNEQFF.

At least ten counts were recorded for this clonotype. The chain carries TRBV20-1 and TRBJ2-7, with D perhaps assigned TRBD1 or TRBD2 (6 bases each). V was clipped by 3 bases and J by 2 bases, with 14 bases between them. There are 14 residues in the CDR3. Germline CDR1 DFQATT, CDR2 SNEGSKA (reference sequence). The CDR3 DNA follows: TGCAGTGCTAGGAGGGGGGCAGGAACCTACGAGCAGTACTTC. Translated: CSARRGAGTYEQYF.

This clonotype was observed many times. The V call is TRBV28, the J call TRBJ1-4; no reliable D call. The CDR3 is made up of 13 amino acids. The germline CDR1 and CDR2 sequences are MDHEN and SYDVKM. Trimming took off 2 bases at V and 5 bases at J, with 6 bases between the two ends. CDR3 region: CASSLNQNEKLFF. CDR3 coding DNA: TGTGCCAGCAGTTTAAATCAAAATGAAAAACTGTTTTTT.

This clonotype was recorded many times. This sequence joins TRBV6-2 or TRBV6-3 and TRBJ2-2; 7 bases align to TRBD2. Germline values: CDR1 MNHEY, CDR2 SVGEGT. The CDR3 spans 16 residues. Trimming took 6 bases from V and 4 from J; bases not matched to a gene: 11. The DNA for the CDR3 is TGTGCCAGCAGACCTACTGGACTAGTAGGCACCGGGGAGCTGTTTTTT. Protein product: CASRPTGLVGTGELFF.

The table lists this clonotype with many counts. The chain has TRBV11-2 and TRBJ2-7; D uncertain. In germline, CDR1 is SGHAT, CDR2 FQNNGV. Trimming stripped 1 base from V and 3 bases from J, with 13 bases between. The CDR3 totals 15 residues. In DNA form, the CDR3 reads TGTGCCAGCAGCTTAGTCGGCGGCGAACTCTACGAGCAGTACTTC. Residues: CASSLVGGELYEQYF.

The sample holds many counts of this clonotype. The chain employs TRBV6-5 and TRBJ1-5, with no clear D. The V and J ends lost 2 bases and 2 bases respectively, with 10 bases between them. The V gene's germline CDR1 is MNHEY and CDR2 SVGAGI. The CDR3 contains 15 residues. DNA of the CDR3: TGTGCCAGCAGTTACAGGGTAGTAGGCAATCAGCCCCAGCATTTT. Translated, it gives CASSYRVVGNQPQHF.

In this sample, this clonotype turned up many times. Written as DNA, the CDR3 is TGTGCCAGCAGCCCCAGCGGGGAGCTGTTTTTT. It is translated as CASSPSGELFF. J is TRBJ2-2 and V is TRBV12-3 or TRBV12-4; no clear D. The length of the CDR3 is 11 residues. Trimming pared 6 bases from V and 7 bases from J, leaving 6 bases between.

There are many counts of this clonotype. The J gene is TRBJ2-3, the V gene TRBV7-6; 12 bases line up with TRBD2. The V segment lost 3 bases and the J segment 0 bases; nucleotides outside the gene matches: 4. This CDR3 is built from 17 residues. From germline, CDR1 is SGHVS and CDR2 FNYEAQ. CDR3 coding DNA: TGTGCCAGCAGCTTGGACGGGACTAGCGGGAGCACAGATACGCAGTATTTT. Translated: CASSLDGTSGSTDTQYF.

In this sample, this clonotype turned up many times. V and J are TRBV6-1 and TRBJ2-1, with 8 bases that match TRBD2. J gave up 5 bases and V 9 bases, and 6 bases lay outside the gene matches. Germline V CDR1 and CDR2: MNHNS, SASEGT. The CDR3 has 13 residues. Written as DNA, the CDR3 is TGTGCCAGTGACAGGACTAGCCACAATGAGCAGTTCTTC. It codes for CASDRTSHNEQFF.

This clonotype was observed at least ten times. This chain uses TRBV6-2 or TRBV6-3 with TRBJ1-2; D is uncertain. The CDR3 loop spans 16 amino acids. Trimming left V 8 bases short and J 2 bases short, with 21 bases between. Germline CDR1 is MNHEY and CDR2 is SVGEGT. The CDR3 DNA follows: TGTGCCAGCTGCAGAAACCCTGTCCGCCTCAACTATGGCTACACCTTC. Translated, it gives CASCRNPVRLNYGYTF.

Worth noting for this clonotype: A much more abundant neighbour one base away suggests this may be a read error. The V and J genes are TRBV6-4 and TRBJ2-3; D gene unclear. The germline V and J ends were trimmed by 4 bases and 6 bases, with 17 bases remaining between them. CDR1 MRHNA and CDR2 SNTAGT come from the germline V gene. The CDR3 covers 15 residues. CDR3 amino acids: CASSAEARSIDTQYF. CDR3 DNA: TGTGCCAGCAGTGCCGAAGCGAGAAGCATTGATACGCAGTATTTT.

This clonotype occurred a few times. V and J are TRBV6-1 and TRBJ1-3; D perhaps matches TRBD1 (5 bases). This CDR3 is 17 amino acids long. V was cut by 3 bases and J by 1 base, with 16 bases left in between. Germline loops: CDR1 MNHNS, CDR2 SASEGT. Here the CDR3 reads CASSEAPGPPSGNTIYF. The DNA of the CDR3 is TGTGCCAGCAGTGAGGCCCCGGGACCCCCTTCTGGAAACACCATATATTTT.